This TCR beta chain was recorded in a study of identical twins. V was clipped by 5 bases and J by 0 bases, with 10 bases between them. Germline V gene data show CDR1 as SQVTM and CDR2 as ANQGSEA. The CDR3 totals 13 residues. Using its own MiXCR run on the 5' RACE reads, TCRdb lists one record per CDR3 protein. This table has around 370,000 distinct CDR3 sequences, about 10% appearing once. Sequencing used naive T cells sorted from blood. V usage is TRBV29-1 and J usage is TRBJ1-1, with unresolved D. This clonotype originated in a woman in her fifties or sixties in good health. The CDR3 bases are TGCAGCGTTTCCTCGGGGATGAACACTGAAGCTTTCTTT. As protein: CSVSSGMNTEAFF.